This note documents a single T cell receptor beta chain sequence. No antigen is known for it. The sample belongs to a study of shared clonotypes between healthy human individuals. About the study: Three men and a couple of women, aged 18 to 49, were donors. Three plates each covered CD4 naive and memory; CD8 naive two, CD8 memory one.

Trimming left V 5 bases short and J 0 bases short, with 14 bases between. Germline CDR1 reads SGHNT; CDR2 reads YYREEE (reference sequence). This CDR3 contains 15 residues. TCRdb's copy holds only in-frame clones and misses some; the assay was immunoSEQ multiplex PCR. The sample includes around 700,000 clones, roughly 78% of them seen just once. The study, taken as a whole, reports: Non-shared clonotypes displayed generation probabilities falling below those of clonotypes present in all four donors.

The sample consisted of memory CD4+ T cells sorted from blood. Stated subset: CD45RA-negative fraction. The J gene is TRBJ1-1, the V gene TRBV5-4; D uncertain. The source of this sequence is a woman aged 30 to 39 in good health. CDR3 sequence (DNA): TGTGCCAGCAGAGGGCAACTAGAACTGAACACTGAAGCTTTCTTT. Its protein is CASRGQLELNTEAFF.